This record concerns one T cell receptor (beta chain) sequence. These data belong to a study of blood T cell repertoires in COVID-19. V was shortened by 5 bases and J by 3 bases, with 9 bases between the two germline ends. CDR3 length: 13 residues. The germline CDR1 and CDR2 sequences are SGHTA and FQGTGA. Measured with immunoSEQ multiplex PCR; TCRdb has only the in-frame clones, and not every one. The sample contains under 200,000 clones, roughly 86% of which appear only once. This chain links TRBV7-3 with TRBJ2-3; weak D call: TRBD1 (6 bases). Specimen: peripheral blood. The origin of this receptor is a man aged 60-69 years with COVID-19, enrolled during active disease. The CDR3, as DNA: TGTGCCAGCAGCCAACAGGGAACAGATACGCAGTATTTT. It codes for CASSQQGTDTQYF. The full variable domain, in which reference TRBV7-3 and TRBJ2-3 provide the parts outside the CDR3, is GAGVSQTPSNKVTEKGKYVELRCDPISGHTALYWYRQSLGQGPEFLIYFQGTGAADDSGLPNDRFFAVRPEGSVSTLKIQRTERGDSAVYLCASSQQGTDTQYFGPGTRLTVL.